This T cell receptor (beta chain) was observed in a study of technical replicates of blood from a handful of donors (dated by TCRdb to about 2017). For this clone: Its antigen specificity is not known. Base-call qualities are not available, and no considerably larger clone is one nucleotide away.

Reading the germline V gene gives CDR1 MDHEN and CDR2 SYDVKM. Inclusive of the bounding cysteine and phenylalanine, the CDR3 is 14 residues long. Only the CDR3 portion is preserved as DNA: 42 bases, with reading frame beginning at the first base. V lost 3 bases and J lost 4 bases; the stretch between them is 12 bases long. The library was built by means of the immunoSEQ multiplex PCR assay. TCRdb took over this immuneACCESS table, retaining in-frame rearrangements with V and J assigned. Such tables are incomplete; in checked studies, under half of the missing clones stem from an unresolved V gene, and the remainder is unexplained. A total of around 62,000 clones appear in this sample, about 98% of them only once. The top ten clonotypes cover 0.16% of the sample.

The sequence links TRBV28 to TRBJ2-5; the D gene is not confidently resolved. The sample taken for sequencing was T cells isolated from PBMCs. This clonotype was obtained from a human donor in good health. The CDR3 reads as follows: CASSFFQVGETQYF. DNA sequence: TGTGCCAGCAGTTTTTTCCAGGTGGGAGAGACCCAGTACTTC.